The 30 T cell receptor beta chains below come from one sample, sequenced in a study of blood T cell repertoires in COVID-19 (TCRdb year 2020). The library relied on the immunoSEQ multiplex PCR assay. Imported from immuneACCESS, the table was reduced by TCRdb to in-frame sequences with V and J called. These copies leave out some clones; in studies compared against another copy, an unresolved V gene accounts for under half, and the cause of the remainder is not known. Counted in this sample were approximately 220,000 clones; about 85% of them appeared once. Around 20% of the sample goes to the ten largest clones. The sequenced material came from PBMCs or T cells enriched from blood (not recorded which). These receptors all come from a middle-aged man who had recovered from COVID-19.

DNA of the CDR3: TGTGCCAGCAACGGGGGGACAGGGGCTTACAATGAGCAGTTCTTC. As protein: CASNGGTGAYNEQFF. This chain uses TRBV5-8 with TRBJ2-1; 10 bases are a match to TRBD1. The germline V gene encodes CDR1 SGHTS and CDR2 YDEGEE. J was trimmed by 4 bases and V by 6 bases; bases with no gene match: 7. CDR3 size: 15 residues.

V is TRBV5-4 and J is TRBJ2-3; TRBD2 aligns across 10 bases. With 4 bases clipped from V and 2 bases from J, the junction kept 4 bases outside the gene matches. From germline, CDR1 is SGHNT and CDR2 YYREEE (reference sequence). There are 15 residues in the CDR3. The CDR3 region has the DNA TGTGCCAGCAGCCGGACTAGCGGATACACAGATACGCAGTATTTT. It yields the protein CASSRTSGYTDTQYF.

The chain joins TRBV5-6 to TRBJ1-1, with TRBD1 matching 9 bases. There are 14 residues in the CDR3. CDR1 SGHDT and CDR2 YYEEEE come from the germline V gene. The junction had 6 bases not matched to a gene; V was cut back by 4 bases and J by 5 bases. This CDR3 is CASSRPGTGTEAFF. The CDR3 nucleotides are TGTGCCAGCAGCCGCCCCGGGACAGGGACTGAAGCTTTCTTT. The full variable domain, its missing parts supplied by reference TRBV5-6 and TRBJ1-1, is DAGVTQSPTHLIKTRGQQVTLRCSPKSGHDTVSWYQQALGQGPQFIFQYYEEEERQRGNFPDRFSGHQFPNYSSELNVNALLLGDSALYLCASSRPGTGTEAFFGQGTRLTVV.

The chain couples TRBV9 to TRBJ1-6; D is unclear. The CDR3 sequence is 14 residues long. Germline V gene lookup returns CDR1 SGDLS and CDR2 YYNGEE. Deletions cut 4 bases from V and 0 bases from J, with 5 bases between. CDR3: CASSPSSYNSPLHF. The CDR3 coding sequence is TGTGCCAGCAGCCCCTCCTCCTATAATTCACCCCTCCACTTT.

This rearrangement joins TRBV19 to TRBJ2-2; possible D gene TRBD1, 5 bases. The germline V gene has CDR1 LNHDA and CDR2 SQIVND (reference sequence). There are 13 residues in the CDR3. V was trimmed by 4 bases and J by 8 bases, leaving 11 bases between them. CDR3 amino acids: CASSNQGTGELFF. CDR3 coding DNA: TGTGCCAGTAGTAATCAGGGCACGGGGGAGCTGTTTTTT.

Concerning this clone: The same CDR3 also results from other DNA sequences found in this sample. The CDR3 DNA reads as TGTGCCAGTAGTAGCAGCGGGAGCTCCTACGAGCAGTACTTC. This gives the protein CASSSSGSSYEQYF. The chain joins TRBV19 to TRBJ2-7; 8 bases are a match to TRBD2. Trimming cost V 4 bases and J 0 bases; bases outside gene matches: 2. There are 14 residues in the CDR3. Per germline, CDR1 LNHDA and CDR2 SQIVND (reference sequence).

The chain employs TRBV10-3 and TRBJ1-5; D possibly corresponds to TRBD1 (6 bases). This CDR3 spans 15 amino acids. CDR1 ENHRY and CDR2 SYGVKD come from the germline V gene. V lost 1 base to trimming and J lost 5 bases, with 12 bases between them. The CDR3 DNA reads as TGTGCCATCAGTGAGTATAGAGGGGGTGATCAGCCCCAGCATTTT. Amino acids: CAISEYRGGDQPQHF.

This clone has a handful of counts. This chain uses TRBV3-1 (or the pseudogene TRBV3-2) with TRBJ2-2; tentative D call: TRBD2 (5 bases). The CDR3 has 14 amino acids. Germline V gene data show CDR1 as LGHDT and CDR2 as YNNKEL (reference sequence). V gave up 4 bases and J gave up 5 bases, with 11 bases separating them. CDR3 sequence (DNA): TGTGCCAGCAGCCCCCTGGGAGAAACCGGGGAGCTGTTTTTT. Protein sequence: CASSPLGETGELFF.

The chain combines TRBV5-4 with TRBJ2-2; D is unclear. This CDR3 is 13 amino acids long. In germline, CDR1 is SGHNT, CDR2 YYREEE (reference sequence). V was cut by 2 bases and J by 5 bases, with 7 bases left in between. The CDR3 DNA reads as TGTGCCAGCAGCTTTGAAACTACCGGGGAGCTGTTTTTT. It specifies CASSFETTGELFF.

V gene TRBV11-2 combines with J gene TRBJ2-2, with 11 bases identical to TRBD1. CDR3 size: 15 residues. V gave up 5 bases and J gave up 4 bases; unmatched junction bases: 3. Germline loops: CDR1 SGHAT, CDR2 FQNNGV. The CDR3 loop reads CASSAGTGGTGELFF. DNA for the CDR3: TGTGCCAGCAGCGCCGGGACAGGGGGCACCGGGGAGCTGTTTTTT.

The gene calls are TRBV4-1 and TRBJ1-2; TRBD1 agrees at 7 bases. This CDR3 contains 16 residues. The V segment lost 0 bases and the J segment 4 bases; nucleotides outside the gene matches: 8. The germline gives CDR1 MGHRA, CDR2 YSYEKL. Here the CDR3 reads CASSQERQGNVYGYTF. The CDR3 region has the DNA TGCGCCAGCAGCCAAGAAAGACAGGGTAACGTCTATGGCTACACCTTC.

This clone came up once. The chain is built from TRBV9 and TRBJ2-7, with TRBD2 matching over 7 bases. After removal of 1 base from V and 0 bases from J, the junction contained 1 base not matched to a gene. The V gene's germline CDR1 is SGDLS and CDR2 YYNGEE. This CDR3 has 14 residues. CDR3 nucleotides: TGTGCCAGCAGCGTAAGGGACTACTCCTACGAGCAGTACTTC. Translating gives CASSVRDYSYEQYF.

This clone was observed a single time. V gene TRBV28 combines with J gene TRBJ2-1, with D hard to call. Trimming removed 7 bases at V and 8 bases at J, with 15 bases between. The CDR3 contains 13 residues. CDR1 and CDR2 (germline): MDHEN, SYDVKM. Written as DNA, the CDR3 is TGTGCCAGCACCTCTCCCAGAGGCGATGAGCAGTTCTTC. It translates to CASTSPRGDEQFF.

The rearrangement uses TRBV5-4 and TRBJ2-7; TRBD1 matches at 7 bases. J lost 3 bases, V lost 5 bases, and 8 bases had no gene match. The CDR3 runs 14 residues. Germline CDR1 SGHNT, CDR2 YYREEE (reference sequence). The CDR3 reads CASSRDRVDYEQYF. Here the CDR3 DNA reads TGTGCCAGCAGTCGCGACAGGGTTGACTACGAGCAGTACTTC.

This clone turned up a few times. This chain uses TRBV3-1 (or the pseudogene TRBV3-2) with TRBJ1-1; the D gene is possibly TRBD1 (5 bases). Trimming removed 2 bases at V and 0 bases at J, with 10 bases between. The CDR3 length is 15 residues. The V gene's germline CDR1 is LGHDT and CDR2 YNNKEL (reference sequence). The CDR3 region has the DNA TGTGCCAGCAGCCAATTCGGAGGGGTGAACACTGAAGCTTTCTTT. Amino acids: CASSQFGGVNTEAFF.

The rearrangement joins TRBV7-2 to TRBJ1-2; a weak D match, TRBD1 (6 bases). The CDR3 is 13 residues long. CDR1 SGHTA and CDR2 FQGNSA come from the germline V gene. V was trimmed by 5 bases and J by 7 bases, leaving 14 bases between them. The CDR3 is CASSPEGVGGYTF. Here the CDR3 DNA reads TGTGCCAGCAGCCCCGAGGGGGTGGGTGGCTACACCTTC.

The chain is built from TRBV7-9 and TRBJ1-1; no definite D call. Germline V lookup: CDR1 SEHNR, CDR2 FQNEAQ (reference sequence). Trimming left V 1 base short and J 3 bases short, with 18 bases between. The CDR3 consists of 17 residues. CDR3 in amino acids: CASSLGAAGRADTEAFF. CDR3 sequence (DNA): TGTGCCAGCAGCTTAGGGGCGGCGGGCAGAGCGGACACTGAAGCTTTCTTT.

The genes are TRBV29-1 and TRBJ2-5, with TRBD2 matching over 9 bases. The length of the CDR3 is 16 residues. Germline V lookup: CDR1 SQVTM, CDR2 ANQGSEA. J was trimmed by 5 bases and V by 0 bases; bases with no gene match: 10. In nucleotides, the CDR3 is TGCAGCGTTGAAGATCCGCGGGAGGGGTCATGGGAGACCCAGTACTTC. Translation gives CSVEDPREGSWETQYF.

The genes are TRBV5-1 and TRBJ2-7; 13 bases match TRBD2. The CDR3 sequence is 15 residues long. V gave up 4 bases and J gave up 2 bases; unmatched junction bases: 3. The germline gives CDR1 SGHRS, CDR2 YFSETQ. The CDR3 sequence: CASSIGTSGTYEQYF. The DNA for the CDR3 is TGCGCCAGCAGCATCGGGACTAGCGGGACCTACGAGCAGTACTTC.

This clone has a single count. The chain employs TRBV19 and TRBJ2-7, with 11 bases fitting TRBD2. Germline V gene sequence: CDR1 LNHDA, CDR2 SQIVND (reference sequence). Losses at the gene ends were 5 bases for V and 4 bases for J; bases not matched to a gene: 4. This CDR3 comprises 14 residues. The CDR3, as DNA: TGTGCCAGTAGTCCACGACTAGCGGGGTACGAGCAGTACTTC. Translation: CASSPRLAGYEQYF.

J is TRBJ2-7 and V is TRBV7-3, with 10 bases that match TRBD2. Germline V gene sequence: CDR1 SGHTA, CDR2 FQGTGA. Germline trimming cut 8 bases from V and 6 bases from J; bases unmatched to any gene: 4. The length of the CDR3 is 12 residues. This CDR3 is CASGVAGGEQYF. CDR3 coding DNA: TGTGCCAGCGGGGTAGCGGGAGGCGAGCAGTACTTC.

As concerns this clone: At the DNA level, this CDR3 is encoded by other sequences in the same sample as well. The chain recombines TRBV7-8 with TRBJ1-3; 11 positions agree with TRBD1. CDR1 is SGHVS and CDR2 is FQNEAQ in the germline V gene. The J segment lost 3 bases and the V segment lost 5 bases, leaving 3 bases of the junction unmatched. This CDR3 contains 15 residues. CDR3 in amino acids: CASSLGQGGGNTIYF. Written as DNA, the CDR3 is TGTGCCAGCAGCCTGGGACAGGGGGGTGGAAACACCATATATTTT.

CDR3 amino acids: CASARRVHEKLFF. CDR3 sequence (DNA): TGCGCCAGCGCCCGCAGGGTTCACGAAAAACTGTTTTTT. The chain joins TRBV10-1 to TRBJ1-4; the D gene is possibly TRBD1 (5 bases). Germline V gene lookup returns CDR1 WNHNN and CDR2 SYGVQD (reference sequence). V lost 8 bases and J 8 bases, leaving 15 bases between the germline ends. The CDR3 length is 13 residues.

This clone was seen once. The chain uses TRBV24-1 and TRBJ2-7; TRBD2 aligns across 9 bases. CDR3 length equals 14 residues. V shed 7 bases and J 5 bases; nucleotides not matched to a gene: 8. Germline V gives CDR1 KGHDR, CDR2 SFDVKD. CDR3 residues: CATSRAGGVHEQYF. The CDR3 DNA reads TGTGCCACCAGCAGAGCGGGAGGAGTCCACGAGCAGTACTTC.

This clone was counted once. The rearrangement uses TRBV29-1 and TRBJ1-5, with 7 bases aligning to TRBD1. CDR3 length: 13 amino acids. V shed 7 bases and J 3 bases; nucleotides not matched to a gene: 6. CDR1 is SQVTM and CDR2 is ANQGSEA in the germline V gene. CDR3: CSAKTGINQPQHF. In DNA form, the CDR3 reads TGCAGCGCGAAGACAGGGATCAATCAGCCCCAGCATTTT.

The rearrangement joins TRBV2 to TRBJ1-4; D unresolved. Germline CDR1 and CDR2: SNHLY and FYNNEI. CDR3 length: 13 amino acids. The V and J ends lost 7 bases and 0 bases respectively, with 6 bases between them. DNA of the CDR3: TGTGCCAGCAAGAGGGCAACTAATGAAAAACTGTTTTTT. It yields the protein CASKRATNEKLFF. Filled out from reference TRBV2 and TRBJ1-4, the complete variable domain reads EPEVTQTPSHQVTQMGQEVILRCVPISNHLYFYWYRQILGQKVEFLVSFYNNEISEKSEIFDDQFSVERPDGSNFTLKIRSTKLEDSAMYFCASKRATNEKLFFGSGTQLSVL.

A remark on this clone: Other nucleotide sequences from this sample produce the same CDR3. DNA for the CDR3: TGTGCCAGCAGCGCCAGCGGGAGCTCCTACAATGAGCAGTTCTTC. Protein: CASSASGSSYNEQFF. The gene calls are TRBV9 and TRBJ2-1; 8 bases line up with TRBD2. J lost 0 bases, V lost 3 bases, and 2 bases had no gene match. CDR3 length equals 15 residues. Germline loops: CDR1 SGDLS, CDR2 YYNGEE.

The rearrangement joins TRBV27 to TRBJ2-2; D uncertain. This CDR3 region has 13 residues. The germline CDR1 and CDR2 sequences are MNHEY and SMNVEV (reference sequence). Trimming cost V 6 bases and J 1 base, with 6 bases left between them. For the CDR3, the DNA is TGTGCCAGCAGCCCCTTGAACACCGGGGAGCTGTTTTTT. Protein product: CASSPLNTGELFF.

The J gene is TRBJ1-3, the V gene TRBV5-5; D gene ambiguous. Trimming stripped 0 bases from V and 7 bases from J, with 11 bases between. CDR1 SGHKS and CDR2 YYEKEE come from the germline V gene (reference sequence). The CDR3 spans 14 residues. CDR3 amino acids: CASSLVTGDNTIYF. CDR3 sequence (DNA): TGTGCCAGCAGCTTGGTGACGGGTGACAACACCATATATTTT.

The chain carries TRBV12-5 and TRBJ2-5; 7 bases align to TRBD1. Germline V gives CDR1 LGHNT, CDR2 FRNRAP. J was trimmed by 4 bases and V by 4 bases; bases with no gene match: 18. CDR3 length equals 18 residues. The CDR3 DNA reads TGTGCTAGTGGTTCAGATCGGGACAGCCAGGGTCGCGGAGAGACCCAGTACTTC. This gives the protein CASGSDRDSQGRGETQYF.